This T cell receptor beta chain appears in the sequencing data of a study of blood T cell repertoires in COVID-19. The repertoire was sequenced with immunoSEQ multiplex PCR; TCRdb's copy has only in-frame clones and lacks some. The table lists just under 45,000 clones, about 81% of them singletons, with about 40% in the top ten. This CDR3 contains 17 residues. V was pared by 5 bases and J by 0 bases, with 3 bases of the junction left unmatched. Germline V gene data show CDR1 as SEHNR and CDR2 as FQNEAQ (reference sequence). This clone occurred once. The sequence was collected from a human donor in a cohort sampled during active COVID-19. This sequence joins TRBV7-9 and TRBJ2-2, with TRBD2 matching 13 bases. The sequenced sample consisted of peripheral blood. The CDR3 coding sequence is TGTGCCAGCAGCAGACTAGCGGGGGGACCGAACACCGGGGAGCTGTTTTTT. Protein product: CASSRLAGGPNTGELFF.